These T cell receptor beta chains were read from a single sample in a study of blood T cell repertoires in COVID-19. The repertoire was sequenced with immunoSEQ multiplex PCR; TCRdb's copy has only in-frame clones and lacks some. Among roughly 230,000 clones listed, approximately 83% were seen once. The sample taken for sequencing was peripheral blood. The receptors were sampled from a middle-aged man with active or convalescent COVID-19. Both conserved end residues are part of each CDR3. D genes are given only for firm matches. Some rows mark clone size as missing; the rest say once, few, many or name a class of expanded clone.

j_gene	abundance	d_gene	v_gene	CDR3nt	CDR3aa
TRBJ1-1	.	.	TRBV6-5	TGTGCCAGCAGGAGATCGACAGACCCAACTGAAGCTTTCTTT	CASRRSTDPTEAFF
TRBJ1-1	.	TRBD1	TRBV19	TGTGCCAGTAGTACTCCCCCTGGGACAGGGCCTTATCTTGAAGCTTTCTTT	CASSTPPGTGPYLEAFF
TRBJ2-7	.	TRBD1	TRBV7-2	TGTGCCAGCAGCTTAGGGGCGGACAGGGGGTCGGCGCAGTACTTC	CASSLGADRGSAQYF
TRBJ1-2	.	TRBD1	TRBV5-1	TGCGCCAGCAGCTCCGGACAGGAGGGAGGAGATGGCTACACCTTC	CASSSGQEGGDGYTF
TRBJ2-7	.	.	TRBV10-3	TGTGCCATCAGTGAGTCGGACACTGGCTACGAGCAGTACTTC	CAISESDTGYEQYF
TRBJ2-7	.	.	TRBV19	TGTGCCAGTAGTCCGCGGGGACTTTCCTACGAGCAGTACTTC	CASSPRGLSYEQYF
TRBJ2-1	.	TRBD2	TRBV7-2	TGTGCCAGCAGCTTAACGGGACTAGCGGGGGGTTGGGATGAGCAGTTCTTC	CASSLTGLAGGWDEQFF
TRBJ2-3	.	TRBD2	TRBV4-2	TGTGCCAGCAGCCAATGGGGGACTAGCGGGGGGTCCGCAGATACGCAGTATTTT	CASSQWGTSGGSADTQYF
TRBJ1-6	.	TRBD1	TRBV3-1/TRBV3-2	TGTGCCAGCAGCCTCGGGACAGGGGGTAGTAATTCACCCCTCCACTTT	CASSLGTGGSNSPLHF
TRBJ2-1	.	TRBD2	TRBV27	TGTGCCAGCAGTGGGACTAGCGGGGGCAATGAGCAGTTCTTC	CASSGTSGGNEQFF
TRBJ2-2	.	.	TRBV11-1	TGTGCCAGCAGCTTAGTTGTGGGGGGATTCGGCGGGGAGCTGTTTTTT	CASSLVVGGFGGELFF
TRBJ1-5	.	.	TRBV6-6	TGTGCCAGCAGTAACAGGGACCGGCGGGATCAGCCCCAGCATTTT	CASSNRDRRDQPQHF
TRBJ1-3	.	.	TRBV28	TGTGCCAGCAGTTTGCGGGGAGGGGGTAGGGCTGGAAACACCATATATTTT	CASSLRGGGRAGNTIYF
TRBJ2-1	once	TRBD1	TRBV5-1	TGCGCCAGCAGCACCGACAGGGGCGGCTACAATGAGCAGTTCTTC	CASSTDRGGYNEQFF
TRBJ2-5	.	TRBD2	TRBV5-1	TGCGCCAGCAGCCGTTGGGCTAGCGGGGGGCAATCACTCGACCAAGAGACCCAGTACTTC	CASSRWASGGQSLDQETQYF
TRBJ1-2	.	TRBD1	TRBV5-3	TGTGCCAGAAGCTCGTGGACGGAGACAGGGAACTATGGCTACACCTTC	CARSSWTETGNYGYTF
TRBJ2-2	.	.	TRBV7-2	TGTGCCAGCGCTTCATCGGTTAACACCGGGGAGCTGTTTTTT	CASASSVNTGELFF
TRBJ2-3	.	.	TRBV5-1	TGCGCCAGCAGCTTGGAACCTAGAAGCACAGATACGCAGTATTTT	CASSLEPRSTDTQYF
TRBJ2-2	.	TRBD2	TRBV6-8	TGTGCCAGGCGGGGGGGCTTTTACACCGGGGAGCTGTTTTTT	CARRGGFYTGELFF
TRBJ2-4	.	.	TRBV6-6	TGTGCCAGCAGTTACGGGGAGAGAGGGTCCAAAAACATTCAGTACTTC	CASSYGERGSKNIQYF
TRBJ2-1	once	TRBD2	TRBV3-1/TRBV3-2	TGTGCCAGCAGCCCGCGGGGGTATGAGCAGTTCTTC	CASSPRGYEQFF
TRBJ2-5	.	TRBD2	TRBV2	TGTGCCAGCAGGGCTAGCGGGGGTGAGACCCAGTACTTC	CASRASGGETQYF
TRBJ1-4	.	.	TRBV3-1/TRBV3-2	TGTGCCAGCAGCCAAGGAGGACATCAAGGAAGTGAAAAACTGTTTTTT	CASSQGGHQGSEKLFF
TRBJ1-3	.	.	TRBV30	TGTGCCTTTGGACTTAACGGGGGAAACACCATATATTTT	CAFGLNGGNTIYF
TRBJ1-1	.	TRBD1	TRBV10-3	TGTGCCATCAGCGTTGGGACAGGGAATGGTTGGACTGAAGCTTTCTTT	CAISVGTGNGWTEAFF
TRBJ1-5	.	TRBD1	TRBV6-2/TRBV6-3	TGTGCCAGCAGTAAAATCTCAAGAAAAGACAGGGGGGAAAGAAATCAGCCCCAGCATTTT	CASSKISRKDRGERNQPQHF
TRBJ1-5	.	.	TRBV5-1	TGCGCCAGCAGCCGGGGGGACCTGGGAGGCAATCAGCCCCAGCATTTT	CASSRGDLGGNQPQHF
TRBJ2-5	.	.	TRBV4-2	TGTGCCAGCAGCCAAGGTCACGGGGCAGCGGGAGAGACCCAGTACTTC	CASSQGHGAAGETQYF
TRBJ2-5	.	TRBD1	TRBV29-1	TGCAGCGCCACACAGGGGGAAGAGACCCAGTACTTC	CSATQGEETQYF
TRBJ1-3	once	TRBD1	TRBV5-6	TGTGCCAGCAGCCCGGACAGGGGGCTTGGAAACACCATATATTTT	CASSPDRGLGNTIYF
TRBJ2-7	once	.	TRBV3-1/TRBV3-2	TGTGCCAGCAGCCAGCAGGGACTCTACGAGCAGTACTTC	CASSQQGLYEQYF
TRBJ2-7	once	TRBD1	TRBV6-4	TGTGCCAGCAGTGACAAGATCGACTGGGGGACAGACTCCTACGAGCAGTACTTC	CASSDKIDWGTDSYEQYF
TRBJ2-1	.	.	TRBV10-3	TGTGCCATCAGTGAGTCGAGTCGTCCGATAGATGAGCAGTTCTTC	CAISESSRPIDEQFF
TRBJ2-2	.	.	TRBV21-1	TGTGCCAGCAGCACTGCCGGGACAGGGGGTCCCGGGGAGCTGTTTTTT	CASSTAGTGGPGELFF
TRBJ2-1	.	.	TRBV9	TGTGCCAGCAGCGGTTCCAGGGGCGAGGGGGACTACAATGAGCAGTTCTTC	CASSGSRGEGDYNEQFF
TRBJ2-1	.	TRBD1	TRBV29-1	TGCAGCGTTTATCCCGGGACAGGGGAGTACAATGAGCAGTTCTTC	CSVYPGTGEYNEQFF
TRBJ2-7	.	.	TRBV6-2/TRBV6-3	TGTGCCAGCAGCCCCGCTAGCCGAGATTACTACGAGCAGTACTTC	CASSPASRDYYEQYF
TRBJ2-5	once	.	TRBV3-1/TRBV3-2	TGTGCCAGCAGCCAAAATGGGCCCGGGACCCAGTACTTC	CASSQNGPGTQYF
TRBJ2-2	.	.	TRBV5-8	TGTGCCAGCAGCTTTGTGACAGGAGACAGAACCGGGGAGCTGTTTTTT	CASSFVTGDRTGELFF
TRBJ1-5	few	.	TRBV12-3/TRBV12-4	TGTGCCAGCGGTACAGCACATCAGCCCCAGCATTTT	CASGTAHQPQHF
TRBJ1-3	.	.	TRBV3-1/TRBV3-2	TGTGCCAGCAGCCAAGATCCCGGTTCCTCTGGAAACACCATATATTTT	CASSQDPGSSGNTIYF
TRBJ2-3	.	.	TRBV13	TGTGCCAGCAGCCCACGGGGTTCAGATACGCAGTATTTT	CASSPRGSDTQYF
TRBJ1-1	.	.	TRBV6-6	TGTGCCAGCAGTCCCGGGTCCCAGAACACTGAAGCTTTCTTT	CASSPGSQNTEAFF
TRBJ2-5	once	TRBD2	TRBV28	TGTGCCAGCAGCCACATGCCGGGGGGGCAAGAGACCCAGTACTTC	CASSHMPGGQETQYF
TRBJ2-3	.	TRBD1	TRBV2	TGTGCCAGCAGTTTGGACAGGGGGCTTATGTATTTT	CASSLDRGLMYF
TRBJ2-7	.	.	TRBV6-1	TGTGCCAGCAGTGAACGACAGGCAAGCTCCTACGAGCAGTACTTC	CASSERQASSYEQYF
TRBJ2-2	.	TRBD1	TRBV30	TGTGCCTGGAGTGTAGACAGGGCCGGGGAGCTGTTTTTT	CAWSVDRAGELFF
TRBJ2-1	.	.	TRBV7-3	TGTGCCAGCAGCCTCTCGACAGGGAGGTACAATGAGCAGTTCTTC	CASSLSTGRYNEQFF
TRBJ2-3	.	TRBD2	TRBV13	TGTGCCAGCAGCCCAGCTGCGTGGCGGGGGGGCCGGGTCACAGATACGCAGTATTTT	CASSPAAWRGGRVTDTQYF
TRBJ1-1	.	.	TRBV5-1	TGCGCCAGCAGCGTACGGACAAGTGAGAACACTGAAGCTTTCTTT	CASSVRTSENTEAFF
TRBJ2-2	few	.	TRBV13	TGTGCCAGCAGCATCCTCTGGGGAGACACCGGGGAGCTGTTTTTT	CASSILWGDTGELFF
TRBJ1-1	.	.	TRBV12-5	TGTGCTAGTGGATATATGAACACTGAAGCTTTCTTT	CASGYMNTEAFF
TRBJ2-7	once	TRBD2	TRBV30	TGTGCCTGGATGGGGGGGACCGAGCAGTACTTC	CAWMGGTEQYF
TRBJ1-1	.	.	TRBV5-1	TGCGCCAGCAGCTTGTACGGGGGTATGAACACTGAAGCTTTCTTT	CASSLYGGMNTEAFF
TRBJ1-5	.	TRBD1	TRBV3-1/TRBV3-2	TGTGCCAGCAGCCTACACCGGGACAGGGAACAGCCCCAGCATTTT	CASSLHRDREQPQHF
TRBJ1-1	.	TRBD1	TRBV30	TGTGCCACATTAGGACAGGGAAGGACTGAAGCTTTCTTT	CATLGQGRTEAFF
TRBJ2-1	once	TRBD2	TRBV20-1	TGCAGTGCTATTGATAGCGGGCCTGGCAATGAGCAGTTCTTC	CSAIDSGPGNEQFF
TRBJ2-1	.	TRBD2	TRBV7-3	TGTGCCAGCAGACTAGCGGGGGGGACAGAGCAGTTCTTC	CASRLAGGTEQFF